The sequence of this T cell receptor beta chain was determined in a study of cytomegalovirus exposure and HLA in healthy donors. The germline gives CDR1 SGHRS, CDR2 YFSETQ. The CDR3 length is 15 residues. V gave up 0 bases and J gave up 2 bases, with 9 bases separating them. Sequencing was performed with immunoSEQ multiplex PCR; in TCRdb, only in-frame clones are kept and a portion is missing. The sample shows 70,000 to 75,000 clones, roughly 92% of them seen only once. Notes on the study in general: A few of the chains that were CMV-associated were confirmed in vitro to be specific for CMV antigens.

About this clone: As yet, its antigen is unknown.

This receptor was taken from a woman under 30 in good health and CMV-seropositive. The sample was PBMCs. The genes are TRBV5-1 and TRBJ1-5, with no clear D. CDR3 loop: CASSLDGMGNQPQHF. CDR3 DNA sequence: TGCGCCAGCAGCTTGGACGGGATGGGCAATCAGCCCCAGCATTTT. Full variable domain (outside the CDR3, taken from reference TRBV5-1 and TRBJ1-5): KAGVTQTPRYLIKTRGQQVTLSCSPISGHRSVSWYQQTPGQGLQFLFEYFSETQRNKGNFPGRFSGRQFSNSRSEMNVSTLELGDSALYLCASSLDGMGNQPQHFGDGTRLSIL.